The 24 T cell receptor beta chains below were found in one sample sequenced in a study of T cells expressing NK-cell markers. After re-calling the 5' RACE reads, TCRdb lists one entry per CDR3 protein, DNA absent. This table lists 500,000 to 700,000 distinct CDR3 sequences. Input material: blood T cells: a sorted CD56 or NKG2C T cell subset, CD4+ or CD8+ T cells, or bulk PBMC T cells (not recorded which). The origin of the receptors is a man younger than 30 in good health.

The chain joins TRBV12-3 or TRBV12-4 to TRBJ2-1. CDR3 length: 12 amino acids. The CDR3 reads CASANPNNEQFF.

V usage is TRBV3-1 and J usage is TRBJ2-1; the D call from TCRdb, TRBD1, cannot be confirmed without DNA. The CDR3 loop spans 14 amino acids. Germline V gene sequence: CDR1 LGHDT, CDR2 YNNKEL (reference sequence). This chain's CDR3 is CASSQDPGERQQFF.

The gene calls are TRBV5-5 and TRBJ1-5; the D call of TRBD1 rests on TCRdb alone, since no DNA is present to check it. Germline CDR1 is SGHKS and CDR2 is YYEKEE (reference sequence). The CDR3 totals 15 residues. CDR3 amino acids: CASSWGTVGNQPQHF.

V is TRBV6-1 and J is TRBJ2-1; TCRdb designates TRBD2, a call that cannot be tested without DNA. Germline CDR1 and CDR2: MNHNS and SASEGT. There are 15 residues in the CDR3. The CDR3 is CASTLTSPPYNEQFF.

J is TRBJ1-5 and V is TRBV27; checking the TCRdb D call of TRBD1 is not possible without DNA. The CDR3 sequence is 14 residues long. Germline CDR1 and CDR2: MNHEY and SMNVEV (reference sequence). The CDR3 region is CASSRGVGDQPQHF.

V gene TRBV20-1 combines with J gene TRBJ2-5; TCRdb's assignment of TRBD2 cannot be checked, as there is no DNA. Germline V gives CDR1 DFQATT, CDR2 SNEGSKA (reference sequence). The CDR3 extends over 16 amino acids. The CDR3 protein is CSARSLLAGVGETQYF.

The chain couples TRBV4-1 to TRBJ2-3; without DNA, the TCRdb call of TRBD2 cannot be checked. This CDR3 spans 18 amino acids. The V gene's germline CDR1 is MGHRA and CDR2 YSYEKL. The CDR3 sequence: CASSPKGTGLAFSDTQYF.

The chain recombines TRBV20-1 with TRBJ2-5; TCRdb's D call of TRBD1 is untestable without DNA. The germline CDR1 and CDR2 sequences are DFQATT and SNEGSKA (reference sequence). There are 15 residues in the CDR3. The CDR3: CSARDGQDPQETQYF.

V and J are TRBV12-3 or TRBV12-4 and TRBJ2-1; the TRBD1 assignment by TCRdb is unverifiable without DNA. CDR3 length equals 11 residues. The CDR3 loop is CASRGGGEQFF.

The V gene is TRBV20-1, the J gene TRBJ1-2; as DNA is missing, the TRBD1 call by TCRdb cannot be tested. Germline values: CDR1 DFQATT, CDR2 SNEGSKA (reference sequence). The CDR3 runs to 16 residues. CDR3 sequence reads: CSARRTGRWTNYGYTF.

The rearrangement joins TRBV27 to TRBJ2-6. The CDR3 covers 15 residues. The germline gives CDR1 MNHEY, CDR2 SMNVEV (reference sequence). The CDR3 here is CASGIRDSGANVLTF.

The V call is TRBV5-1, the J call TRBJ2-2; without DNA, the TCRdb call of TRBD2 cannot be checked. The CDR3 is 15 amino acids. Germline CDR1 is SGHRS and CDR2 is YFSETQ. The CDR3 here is CASSLESSGSGELFF.

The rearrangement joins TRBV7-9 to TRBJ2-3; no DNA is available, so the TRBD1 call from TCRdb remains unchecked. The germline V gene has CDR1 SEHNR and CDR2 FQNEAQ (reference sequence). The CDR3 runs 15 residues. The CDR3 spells CASSTIPAGTDTQYF. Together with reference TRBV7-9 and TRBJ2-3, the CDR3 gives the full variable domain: DTGVSQNPRHKITKRGQNVTFRCDPISEHNRLYWYRQTLGQGPEFLTYFQNEAQLEKSRLLSDRFSAERPKGSFSTLEIQRTEQGDSAMYLCASSTIPAGTDTQYFGPGTRLTVL.

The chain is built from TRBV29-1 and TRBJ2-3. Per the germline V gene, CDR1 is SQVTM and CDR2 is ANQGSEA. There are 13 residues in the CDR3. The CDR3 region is CSVEVTSTDTQYF.

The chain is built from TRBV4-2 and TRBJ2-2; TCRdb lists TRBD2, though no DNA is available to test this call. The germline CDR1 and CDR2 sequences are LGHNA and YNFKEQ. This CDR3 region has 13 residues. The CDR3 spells CASSPSGNRELFF.

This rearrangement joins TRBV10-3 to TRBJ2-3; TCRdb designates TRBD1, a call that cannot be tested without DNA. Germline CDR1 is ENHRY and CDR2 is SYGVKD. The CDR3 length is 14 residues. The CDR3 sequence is CAISGQGERDTQYF.

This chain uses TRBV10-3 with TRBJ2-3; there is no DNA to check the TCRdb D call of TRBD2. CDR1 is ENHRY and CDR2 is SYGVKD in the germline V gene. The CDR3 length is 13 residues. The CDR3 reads CAISEGGPDTQYF.

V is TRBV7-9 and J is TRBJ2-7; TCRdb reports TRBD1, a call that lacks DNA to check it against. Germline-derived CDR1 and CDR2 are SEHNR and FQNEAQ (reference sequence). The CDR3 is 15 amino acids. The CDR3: CASSLDATGLGEQYF.

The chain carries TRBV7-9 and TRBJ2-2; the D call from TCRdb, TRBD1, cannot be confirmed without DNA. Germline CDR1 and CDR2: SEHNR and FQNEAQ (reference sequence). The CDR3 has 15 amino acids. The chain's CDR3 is CASSESGFDPGELFF.

The CDR3 reads CASSGTSGVSQQFF. This rearrangement joins TRBV27 to TRBJ2-1; the TCRdb call, TRBD2, lacks DNA for checking. CDR3 length: 14 amino acids. The V gene's germline CDR1 is MNHEY and CDR2 SMNVEV (reference sequence).

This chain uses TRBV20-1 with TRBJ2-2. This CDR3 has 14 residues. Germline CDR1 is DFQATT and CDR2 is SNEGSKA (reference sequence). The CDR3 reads CSARDHIGTGELFF.

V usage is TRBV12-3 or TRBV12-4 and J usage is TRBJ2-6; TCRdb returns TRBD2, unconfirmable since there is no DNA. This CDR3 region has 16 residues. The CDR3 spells CASSNRALSGANVLTF.

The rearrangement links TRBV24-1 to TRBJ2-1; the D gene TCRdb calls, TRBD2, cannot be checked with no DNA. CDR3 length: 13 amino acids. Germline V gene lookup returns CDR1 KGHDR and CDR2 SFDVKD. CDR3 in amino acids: CATGLAGINEQFF.

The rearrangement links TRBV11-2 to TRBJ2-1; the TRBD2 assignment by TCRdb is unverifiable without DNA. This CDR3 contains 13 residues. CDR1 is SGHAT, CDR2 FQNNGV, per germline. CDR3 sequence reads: CASSLRVVGEQFF.